There are a few counts of the clone carrying this T cell receptor (beta chain). The data originate from a study of blood T cell repertoires in COVID-19. Study in general: Samples of COVID-19 (acute and convalescent) were obtained from the United States, Italy and Spain. In each case, the material was cDNA or gDNA derived from T cells, B-cell-depleted T cells, or PBMCs.

Trimming took 4 bases from V and 4 from J; bases not matched to a gene: 12. Germline CDR1 WSHSY, CDR2 SAAADI. The CDR3 runs 17 residues. As processed by the authors: Nucleated cell number was recorded as an estimate derived from reference gene primer amplification. Here immunoSEQ multiplex PCR was the method, and the copy in TCRdb shows in-frame clones only, minus some. The V and J calls and the clone size are those of that table, but D and trimming were determined from the DNA. The sample shows tens of thousands of clones, about 86% of them seen only once. This TCR came from a woman in her seventies with active COVID-19. Sequencing was performed on peripheral blood. V usage is TRBV10-2 and J usage is TRBJ2-3; the match to TRBD2 covers 9 bases. In DNA form, the CDR3 reads TGCGCCAGCAGTGCCCCCTTTGGGGCTAGCGGGGCAGATACGCAGTATTTT. This codes for CASSAPFGASGADTQYF.